This T cell receptor beta chain was sequenced in a study of CD8+CD57+ T cells in acquired aplastic anemia. Selection for sequencing was limited to patients who had shown CD8+CD57+ cell expansion by flow cytometry. Genomic DNA provided the template from which TCR beta VDJ and CDR3 profiles were obtained. TCRdb re-called the reads through MiXCR, storing one row per CDR3 protein. The data contain around 180,000 distinct CDR3 sequences, about 50% of them seen just once; the ten biggest clones take up roughly 13%. Trimming at V came to 7 bases and at J to 5 bases, leaving 3 bases not matched to a gene. This CDR3 contains 13 residues. Germline CDR1 is SNHLY and CDR2 is FYNNEI.

This clonotype was sampled from a human donor with aplastic anemia. The sample comprised sorted CD4+, CD8+, or CD8+CD57+ T cells (not recorded which) from PBMCs. The V gene is TRBV2, the J gene TRBJ1-5, with 9 bases aligning to TRBD1. CDR3 residues: CASTRDRDQPQHF. Written as DNA, the CDR3 is TGTGCCAGCACAAGGGACAGGGATCAGCCCCAGCATTTT. Full variable domain (outside the CDR3, taken from reference TRBV2 and TRBJ1-5): EPEVTQTPSHQVTQMGQEVILRCVPISNHLYFYWYRQILGQKVEFLVSFYNNEISEKSEIFDDQFSVERPDGSNFTLKIRSTKLEDSAMYFCASTRDRDQPQHFGDGTRLSIL.